The clone carrying this T cell receptor beta chain was counted at least ten times. Its antigen remains unknown. The data belong to a study of regulatory T cells in long-lasting Graves disease. Overall study context: Under 3 months of antithyroid drugs had been taken by newly diagnosed Graves' patients. Whole-study results and caveats: Among persistent patients, a larger number of public clonotypes were shared (about 3,000) than among newly diagnosed patients (about 970).

Trimming removed 1 base from V and 7 bases from J; junction bases left unmatched: 3. This CDR3 spans 14 amino acids. CDR1 is LGHDT and CDR2 is YNNKEL in the germline V gene (reference sequence). TCR beta libraries were built with iRepertoire HTBI primers and Arm-PCR of CDR3 regions. TCRdb reprocessed the multiplex PCR reads with MiXCR, giving one entry per CDR3 protein. In the table there are just over 600,000 distinct CDR3 sequences, 16% of which are singletons. Specified time point: newly diagnosed GD, antithyroid drugs for less than 3 months. RNA isolated from PBMCs was used to make the TCR library. These sequences were also reported in another study, on T cells in Graves' hyperthyroidism and ophthalmopathy.

The V and J genes are TRBV3-1 and TRBJ2-1; 8 bases line up with TRBD2. The receptor was derived from a woman in her 30s with Graves disease. Specimen: peripheral blood mononuclear cells (PBMCs), collected at new diagnosis, from a patient treated with antithyroid drugs. The CDR3: CASSQGLARNEQFF. The CDR3 bases are TGTGCCAGCAGCCAAGGACTAGCGAGGAATGAGCAGTTCTTC.